These 3 T cell receptor beta chains were sequenced from one sample in a study of CXCR3-negative and CXCR3-positive naive CD8 T cells. The antigens of these receptors remain unknown. Study conclusions and caveats: Researchers report that CXCR3-positive naive cells carry more hydrophobic TRB CDR3s than CXCR3-negative naive cells.

Through 5' RACE with UMI labels, the TRB cDNA libraries were prepared. Following a re-call of the 5' RACE reads, TCRdb has one entry per CDR3 protein and lacks DNA. Its listing shows about 150,000 distinct CDR3 sequences. The material sequenced was naive CXCR3+ CD8+ T cells from blood. Subset indicated: CD45RO-CCR7+CD27+CD95- naive CD8+ T cells expressing CXCR3 (TNR3+). The receptors were sampled from a human donor in good health. Some clones in this sample may be carry-over from other donors' samples.

The V and J genes are TRBV6-2 or TRBV6-3 and TRBJ1-3; lacking DNA, the TRBD1 call made by TCRdb goes unchecked. The CDR3 is 14 amino acids. The V gene's germline CDR1 is MNHEY and CDR2 SVGEGT. The CDR3 loop is CASSPGQDGNTIYF.

The chain links TRBV6-5 to TRBJ2-7; checking the TCRdb D call of TRBD2 is not possible without DNA. Germline CDR1 reads MNHEY; CDR2 reads SVGAGI. CDR3 size: 14 residues. The CDR3 here is CASSYGAGEDEQYF.

The chain employs TRBV5-1 and TRBJ1-2; TCRdb gives TRBD1 as the D gene, but with no DNA this cannot be confirmed. Per the germline V gene, CDR1 is SGHRS and CDR2 is YFSETQ. The CDR3 contains 14 residues. The CDR3 sequence is CASSLVEGRGGYTF. Using reference TRBV5-1 and TRBJ1-2 for the parts outside the CDR3, the full variable domain is KAGVTQTPRYLIKTRGQQVTLSCSPISGHRSVSWYQQTPGQGLQFLFEYFSETQRNKGNFPGRFSGRQFSNSRSEMNVSTLELGDSALYLCASSLVEGRGGYTFGSGTRLTVV.